This T cell receptor beta chain was documented in a study of identical twins. Study outcomes and limitations: Low generation probability was overrepresented in out-of-frame alpha sequences shared by twins. Zero-insertion results could be subject to partial confounding by invariant MAIT and iNKT cells.

One entry per CDR3 protein, called by TCRdb with MiXCR from the 5' RACE reads. The table shows approximately 500,000 distinct CDR3 sequences, with about 15% occurring only once. Points on this clonotype: Its antigen is currently unknown.

The CDR3 consists of 11 residues. Per the germline V gene, CDR1 is SGHAT and CDR2 is FQNNGV. Between the trimmed V and J ends, which lost 2 bases and 4 bases, there was a span of 3 bases. These data also featured in a second study, about yellow fever vaccine responses in identical twins. From that paper: Twins' vaccine T cell responses reportedly seemed partly convergent and partly personalized.

This sequence joins TRBV11-2 and TRBJ2-7; D gene uncertain. The sequence was collected from a woman younger than 35 in good health. The specimen was CD4+ T cells sorted from blood. The CDR3 reads CASSLQYEQYF. CDR3 DNA: TGTGCCAGCAGCTTACAGTACGAGCAGTACTTC.